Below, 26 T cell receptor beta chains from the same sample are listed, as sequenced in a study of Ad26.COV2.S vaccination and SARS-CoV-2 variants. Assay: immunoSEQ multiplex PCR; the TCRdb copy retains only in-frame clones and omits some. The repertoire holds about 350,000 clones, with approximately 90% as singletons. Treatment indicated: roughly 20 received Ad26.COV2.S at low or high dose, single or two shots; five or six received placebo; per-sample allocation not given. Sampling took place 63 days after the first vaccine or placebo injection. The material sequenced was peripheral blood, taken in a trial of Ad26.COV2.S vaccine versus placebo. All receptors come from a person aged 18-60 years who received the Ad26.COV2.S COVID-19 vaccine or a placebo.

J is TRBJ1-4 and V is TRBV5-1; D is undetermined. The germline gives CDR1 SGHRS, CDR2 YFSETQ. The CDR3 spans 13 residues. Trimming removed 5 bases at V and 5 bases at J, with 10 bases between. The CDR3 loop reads CASSGDRNEKLFF. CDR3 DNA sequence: TGCGCCAGCAGTGGGGATCGGAATGAAAAACTGTTTTTT.

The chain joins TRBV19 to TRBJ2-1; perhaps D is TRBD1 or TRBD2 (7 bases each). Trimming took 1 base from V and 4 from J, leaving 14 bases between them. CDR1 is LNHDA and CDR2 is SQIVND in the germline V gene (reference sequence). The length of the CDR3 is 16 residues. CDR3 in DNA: TGTGCCAGTAGTATAGGGGGAGGGGGCAGGTACAATGAGCAGTTCTTC. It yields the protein CASSIGGGGRYNEQFF.

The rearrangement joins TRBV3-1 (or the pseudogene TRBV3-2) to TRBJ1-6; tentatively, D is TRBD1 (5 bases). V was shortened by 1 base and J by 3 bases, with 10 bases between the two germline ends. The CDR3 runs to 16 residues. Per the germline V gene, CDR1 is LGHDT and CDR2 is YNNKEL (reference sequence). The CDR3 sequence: CASSQAPGSYNSPLHF. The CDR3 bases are TGTGCCAGCAGCCAAGCCCCAGGGAGCTATAATTCACCCCTCCACTTT.

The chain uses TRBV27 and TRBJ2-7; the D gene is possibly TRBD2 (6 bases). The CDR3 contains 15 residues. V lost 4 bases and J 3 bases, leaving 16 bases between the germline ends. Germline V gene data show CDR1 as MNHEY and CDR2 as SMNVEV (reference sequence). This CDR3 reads CASSSAGTGIYEQYF. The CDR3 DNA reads TGTGCCAGCAGTTCTGCCGGGACTGGTATCTACGAGCAGTACTTC.

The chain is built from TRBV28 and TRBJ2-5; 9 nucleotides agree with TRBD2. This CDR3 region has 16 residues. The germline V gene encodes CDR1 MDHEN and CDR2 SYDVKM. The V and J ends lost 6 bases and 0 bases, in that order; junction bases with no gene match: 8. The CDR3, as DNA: TGTGCCAGCAGCGCGGGGGTAGCGGGGGACCAAGAGACCCAGTACTTC. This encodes CASSAGVAGDQETQYF.

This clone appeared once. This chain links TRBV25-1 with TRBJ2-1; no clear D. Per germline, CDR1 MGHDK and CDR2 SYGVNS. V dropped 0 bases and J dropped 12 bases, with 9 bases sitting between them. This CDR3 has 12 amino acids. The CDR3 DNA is TGTGCCAGCAGTGAATATGGAGCGTGGCAGTTCTTC. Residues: CASSEYGAWQFF.

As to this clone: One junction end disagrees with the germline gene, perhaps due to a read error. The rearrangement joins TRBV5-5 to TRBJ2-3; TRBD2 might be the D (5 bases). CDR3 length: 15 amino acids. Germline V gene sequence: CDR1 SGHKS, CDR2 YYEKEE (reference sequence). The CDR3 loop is CANSLVPTAGDTQYF. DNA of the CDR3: TGTGCCAACAGCTTGGTGCCAACGGCGGGAGATACGCAGTATTTT.

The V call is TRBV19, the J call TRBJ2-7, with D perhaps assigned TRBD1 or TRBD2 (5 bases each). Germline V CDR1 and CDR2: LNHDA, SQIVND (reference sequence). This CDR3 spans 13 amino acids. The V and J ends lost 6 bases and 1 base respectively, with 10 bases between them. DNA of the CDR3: TGTGCCAGTAGGGGGACGGTATCCTACGAGCAGTACTTC. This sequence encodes CASRGTVSYEQYF.

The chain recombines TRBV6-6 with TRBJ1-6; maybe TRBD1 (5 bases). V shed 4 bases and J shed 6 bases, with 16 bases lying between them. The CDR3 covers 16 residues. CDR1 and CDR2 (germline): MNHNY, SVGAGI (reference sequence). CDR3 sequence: CASSWDLDRFNSPLHF. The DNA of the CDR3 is TGTGCCAGCAGTTGGGACCTGGATCGCTTTAATTCACCCCTCCACTTT.

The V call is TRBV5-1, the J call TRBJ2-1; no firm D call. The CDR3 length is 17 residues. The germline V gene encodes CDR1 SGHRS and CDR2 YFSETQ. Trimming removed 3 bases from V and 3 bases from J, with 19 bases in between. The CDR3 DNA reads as TGCGCCAGCAGCTCCGGACGGCTAACGAATTTCTACAATGAGCAGTTCTTC. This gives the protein CASSSGRLTNFYNEQFF.

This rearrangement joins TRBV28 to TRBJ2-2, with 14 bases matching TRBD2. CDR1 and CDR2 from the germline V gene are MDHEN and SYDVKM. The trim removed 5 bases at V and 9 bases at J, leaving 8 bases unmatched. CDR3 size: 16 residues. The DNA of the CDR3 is TGTGCCAGCAGTGGGGGGACTAGCGGGAGTTCATGGGAGCTGTTTTTT. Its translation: CASSGGTSGSSWELFF. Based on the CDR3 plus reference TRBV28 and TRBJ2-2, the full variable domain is DVKVTQSSRYLVKRTGEKVFLECVQDMDHENMFWYRQDPGLGLRLIYFSYDVKMKEKGDIPEGYSVSREKKERFSLILESASTNQTSMYLCASSGGTSGSSWELFFGEGSRLTVL.

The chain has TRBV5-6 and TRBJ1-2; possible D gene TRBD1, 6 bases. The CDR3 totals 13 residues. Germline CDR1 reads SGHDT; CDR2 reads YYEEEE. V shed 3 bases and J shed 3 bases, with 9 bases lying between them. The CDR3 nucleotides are TGTGCCAGCAGCTCCAGGACAGACTATGGCTACACCTTC. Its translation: CASSSRTDYGYTF.

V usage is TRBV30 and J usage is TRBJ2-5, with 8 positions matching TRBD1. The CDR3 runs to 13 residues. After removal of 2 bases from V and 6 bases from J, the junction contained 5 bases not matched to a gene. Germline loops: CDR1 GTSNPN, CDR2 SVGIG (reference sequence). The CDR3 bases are TGTGCCTGGAGTCCAGGGGGCGCACAGACCCAGTACTTC. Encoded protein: CAWSPGGAQTQYF.

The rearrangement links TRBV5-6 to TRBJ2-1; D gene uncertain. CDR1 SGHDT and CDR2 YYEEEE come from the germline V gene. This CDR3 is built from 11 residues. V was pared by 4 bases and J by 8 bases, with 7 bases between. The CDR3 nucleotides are TGTGCCAGCAGCAAGGTAGATGAGCAGTTCTTC. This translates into CASSKVDEQFF.

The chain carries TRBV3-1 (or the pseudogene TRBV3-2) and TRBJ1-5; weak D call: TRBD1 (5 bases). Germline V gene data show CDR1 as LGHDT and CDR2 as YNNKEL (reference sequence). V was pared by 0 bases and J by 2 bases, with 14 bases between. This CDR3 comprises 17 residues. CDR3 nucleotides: TGTGCCAGCAGCCAAGAAATCCCAGGGCCCGGCAATCAGCCCCAGCATTTT. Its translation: CASSQEIPGPGNQPQHF.

The CDR3 protein is CATSDLLAHEQFF. CDR3 coding DNA: TGTGCCACCAGTGATTTGCTAGCTCATGAGCAGTTCTTC. The rearrangement uses TRBV24-1 and TRBJ2-1, with D perhaps matching TRBD2 (5 bases). Germline values: CDR1 KGHDR, CDR2 SFDVKD. Trimming removed 0 bases at V and 8 bases at J, with 7 bases between. The CDR3 sequence is 13 residues long.

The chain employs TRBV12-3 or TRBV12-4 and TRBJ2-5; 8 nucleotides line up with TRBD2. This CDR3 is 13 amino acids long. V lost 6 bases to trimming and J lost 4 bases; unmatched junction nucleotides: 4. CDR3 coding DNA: TGTGCCAGCAGACCAGGACTAGCAGAGACCCAGTACTTC. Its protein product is CASRPGLAETQYF.

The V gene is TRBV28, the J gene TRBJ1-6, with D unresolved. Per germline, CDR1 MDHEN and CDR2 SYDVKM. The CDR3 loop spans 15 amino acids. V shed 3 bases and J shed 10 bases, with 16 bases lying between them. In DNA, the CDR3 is TGTGCCAGCAGTTTGCAGTGGTTGGGTGGATCACCCCTCCACTTT. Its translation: CASSLQWLGGSPLHF. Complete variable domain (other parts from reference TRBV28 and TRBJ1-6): DVKVTQSSRYLVKRTGEKVFLECVQDMDHENMFWYRQDPGLGLRLIYFSYDVKMKEKGDIPEGYSVSREKKERFSLILESASTNQTSMYLCASSLQWLGGSPLHFGNGTRLTVT.

Written as DNA, the CDR3 is TGTGCCAGCAGCTTACAGTACCGCTCTGGAAACACCATATATTTT. Residues: CASSLQYRSGNTIYF. The chain combines TRBV28 with TRBJ1-3; no reliable D call. V shed 6 bases and J shed 0 bases, with 12 bases lying between them. The CDR3 covers 15 residues. CDR1 is MDHEN, CDR2 SYDVKM, per germline.

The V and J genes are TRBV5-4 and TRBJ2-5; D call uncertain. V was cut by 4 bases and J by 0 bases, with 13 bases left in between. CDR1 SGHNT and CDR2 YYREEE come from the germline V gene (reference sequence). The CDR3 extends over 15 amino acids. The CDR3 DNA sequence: TGTGCCAGCAGCCCCATGGTGGGTTACCAAGAGACCCAGTACTTC. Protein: CASSPMVGYQETQYF.

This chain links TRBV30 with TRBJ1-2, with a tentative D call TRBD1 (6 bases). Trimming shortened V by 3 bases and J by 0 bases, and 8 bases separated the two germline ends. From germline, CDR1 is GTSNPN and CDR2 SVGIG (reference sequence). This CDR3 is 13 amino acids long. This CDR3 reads CAWRGGPNYGYTF. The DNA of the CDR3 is TGTGCCTGGAGGGGGGGGCCTAACTATGGCTACACCTTC. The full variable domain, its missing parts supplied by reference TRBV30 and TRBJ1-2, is SQTIHQWPATLVQPVGSPLSLECTVEGTSNPNLYWYRQAAGRGLQLLFYSVGIGQISSEVPQNLSASRPQDRQFILSSKKLLLSDSGFYLCAWRGGPNYGYTFGSGTRLTVV.

CDR3 coding DNA: TGTGCCAGCAGTGAAAGGTCAGGGGCCCAGGGTGAGCAGTTCTTC. Encoded protein: CASSERSGAQGEQFF. The chain has TRBV6-1 and TRBJ2-1, with D perhaps matching TRBD1 (6 bases). V was clipped by 2 bases and J by 9 bases, with 17 bases between them. In germline, CDR1 is MNHNS, CDR2 SASEGT. This CDR3 contains 15 residues.

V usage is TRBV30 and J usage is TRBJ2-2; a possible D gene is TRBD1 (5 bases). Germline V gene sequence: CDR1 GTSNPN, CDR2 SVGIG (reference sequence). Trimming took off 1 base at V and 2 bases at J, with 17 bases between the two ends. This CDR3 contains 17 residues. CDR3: CAWSGRNPWTNTGELFF. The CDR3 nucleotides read TGTGCCTGGAGTGGTAGGAACCCGTGGACAAACACCGGGGAGCTGTTTTTT.

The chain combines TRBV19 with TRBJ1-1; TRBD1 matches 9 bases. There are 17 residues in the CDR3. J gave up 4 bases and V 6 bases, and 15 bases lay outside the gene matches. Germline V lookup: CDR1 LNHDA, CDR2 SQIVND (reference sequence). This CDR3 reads CASRLKRTGVFSTEAFF. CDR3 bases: TGTGCCAGTAGACTCAAGAGGACAGGGGTTTTTTCCACTGAAGCTTTCTTT.

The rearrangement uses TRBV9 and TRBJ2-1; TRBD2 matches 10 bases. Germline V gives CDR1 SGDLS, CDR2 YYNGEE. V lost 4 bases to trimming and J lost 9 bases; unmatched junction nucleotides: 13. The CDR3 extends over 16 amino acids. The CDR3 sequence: CASSRRGSGGAGEQFF. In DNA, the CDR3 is TGTGCCAGCAGCCGCCGGGGGAGCGGGGGGGCAGGTGAGCAGTTCTTC.

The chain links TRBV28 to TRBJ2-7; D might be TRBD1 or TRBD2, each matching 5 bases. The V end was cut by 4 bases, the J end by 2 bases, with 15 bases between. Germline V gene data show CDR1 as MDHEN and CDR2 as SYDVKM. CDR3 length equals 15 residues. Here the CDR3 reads CASSSAGTLTYEQYF. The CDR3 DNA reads TGTGCCAGCAGTTCCGCAGGGACCCTAACCTACGAGCAGTACTTC.